This TCR beta chain was recovered during a study of naive and memory T cell subsets (dated by TCRdb to about 2017). About the study as a whole: An open-source, UMI-based TCR alpha and beta sequencing pipeline was applied to sorted naive and memory peripheral blood T cell subsets. Complete agreement was observed between the functional CMV T cell responses and the IgG serology results. RNA was DNase-treated and reverse transcribed with TCR constant-region primers, mostly using SuperScript III. The paper as a whole reports these results and caveats: Following error correction, more than 95% of naive TCR sequences occurred only once, which made naive abundance distributions much steeper than those of memory subsets. A few larger clonotypes were found in naive repertoires, especially CD8, and these larger clonotypes were possibly memory cells re-expressing CD45RA. RNA-based TCR counts may be influenced by expression changes linked to T cell activation and differentiation. The abundance of TCRs followed a power law with an exponent that differed between naive and memory subsets yet stayed consistent across the three individuals. The repertoire findings for the naive and memory subsets could not be validated against a ground truth because none was available. In both CD4 and CD8 cells, the Gini index increased while Shannon and inverse Simpson diversity decreased from naive through CM, EM and EMRA. Clonotypes were defined as single alpha or beta chain sequences, not paired alpha/beta receptors.

Comment on this clonotype: Which antigen it targets is not known. It has no much larger one-base neighbor in the sample; base qualities were not kept.

Separate amplification of TCR alpha and beta chain libraries was performed from the second PCR step onward. The CMV status of each donor was determined by measuring IFNgamma production from CD4+ T cells after fresh PBMCs had been stimulated overnight with CMV viral lysate. Miltenyi beads were used first to positively select CD4 T cells, and CD8 T cells were then positively selected from the CD4-negative fraction. After staining for CD3, CD4, CD8, CD45RA, CD27 and a live/dead dye, cells were sorted on a BD Aria II into four subsets based on CD45RA and CD27. Blood was obtained from a few healthy volunteers, and the blood from each volunteer was fractionated into CD4 and CD8 T cells and subsequently into four differentiation subsets. Around 120 ml of peripheral blood was collected from each donor, and PBMC were isolated by Ficoll-Paque PLUS density-gradient centrifugation. After sorting, cells were lysed in RLT buffer, RNA was extracted using a Qiagen RNeasy kit, and the extracted RNA was stored at -80 degrees C.

Libraries were prepared through UMI-ligation and nested PCR. To cover both TRBC1 and TRBC2, the beta constant-region primer consisted of an equimolar mix of two oligonucleotides. The ligated cDNA went through four rounds of PCR with nested alpha and beta constant-region primers together with the SP2 primer. A single-stranded oligonucleotide containing the SP2 primer and a 12-nucleotide UMI was joined to the 3' end of the cDNA by T4 RNA ligase 1. The ligation reaction was kept at 16 degrees C for roughly 19-25 hours. PCR2 was usually performed as a SYBR Green qPCR and halted at a preset threshold so that over-amplification would not occur. All purifications after the first were performed with Agencourt AMPure XP magnetic beads. Libraries were quantified by Qubit and checked on a TapeStation, with a main peak expected near 650 bp. Sequencing of the pooled libraries was done on an Illumina MiSeq using v2 2x251 paired-end kits, which typically yielded about 1-2 million reads per sample. Each sample library was pooled at approximately 4 nM, and about 4.5-7% PhiX was included to improve cluster recognition. The authors' pipeline ran thus. V and J genes were assigned to Demultiplexor-processed FASTQ reads by Decombinator through tag matching, with a single base-pair mismatch being allowed. Collapsinator relied on UMIs to fix sequencing errors as well as frequency errors caused by PCR heterogeneity. TCRs were translated and CDR3s were extracted from the conserved cysteine to the FGXG phenylalanine by CDR3Translator, with non-productive sequences being flagged. Gini, Shannon entropy and inverse Simpson indices were calculated on repertoires that had been subsampled to equal numbers of UMI-defined TCRs. Within the linear range, a power law was fitted to clonotype abundance distributions using maximum likelihood. Similar UMI counts, unique TCR numbers and clonal distributions were obtained with the pipeline and with MIGEC on one naive CD8 sample. In one analysis, naive TCRs that were also found in any memory subset of the same donor were excluded from the naive repertoire. A set of some 7,600 CMV-associated CDR3 sequences, compiled from VDJdb and a published dataset, was used to search the repertoires. The public reads were quality trimmed at Q25 with fastp and then assembled into clones with MiXCR by TCRdb, keeping productive beta chains. Each CDR3 protein gets just one entry, which takes the most common genes and DNA from the rows behind it. Clone size and V and J calls follow TCRdb, not the original study. The sample yields 150,000 or so distinct CDR3 sequences; 20% to 25% were counted once. The ten largest clonotypes hold about 0.11% of the sample.

The CDR3 covers 12 residues, taking in both the cysteine and the phenylalanine. Only the CDR3 DNA stays, 36 bases, in frame from base 1. CDR1 and CDR2 are read off the germline V gene as MNHEY and SVGAGI. From V the trimming removes 4 bases and from J it removes 12 bases, while the gene matches leave 8 bases of the junction unaccounted for. The rearranged segments are TRBV6-5 and TRBJ1-1; 7 bases in the middle match TRBD1. The sequencing input was naive CD4+ T cells from blood. The label giving this sample's cell subset or site can be read as: naive T cells, CD45RA high CD27+. The sequence was collected from a human donor in good health. The DNA sequence follows: TGTGCCAGCAGTTCTGTCAGGGGGGGATCTTTCTTT. Its amino acids are CASSSVRGGSFF.